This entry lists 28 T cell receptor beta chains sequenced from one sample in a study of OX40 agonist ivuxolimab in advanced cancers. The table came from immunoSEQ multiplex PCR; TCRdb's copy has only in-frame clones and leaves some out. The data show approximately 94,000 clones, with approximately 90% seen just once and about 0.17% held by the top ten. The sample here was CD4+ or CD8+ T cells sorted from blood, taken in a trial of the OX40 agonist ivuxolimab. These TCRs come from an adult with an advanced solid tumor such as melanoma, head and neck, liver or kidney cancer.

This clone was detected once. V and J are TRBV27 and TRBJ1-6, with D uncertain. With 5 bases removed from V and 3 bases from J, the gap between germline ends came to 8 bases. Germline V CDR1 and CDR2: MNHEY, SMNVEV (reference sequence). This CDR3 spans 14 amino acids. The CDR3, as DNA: TGTGCCAGCAGTCCTACTGACTATAATTCACCCCTCCACTTT. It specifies CASSPTDYNSPLHF.

CDR3 nucleotides: TGTGCCAGCAGCCCGACTGGCCCTATGAACACTGAAGCTTTCTTT. Amino acid sequence: CASSPTGPMNTEAFF. This chain links TRBV28 with TRBJ1-1; unclear D gene. The CDR3 totals 15 residues. CDR1 is MDHEN, CDR2 SYDVKM, per germline. Between the trimmed V and J ends, which lost 6 bases and 0 bases, there was a span of 14 bases.

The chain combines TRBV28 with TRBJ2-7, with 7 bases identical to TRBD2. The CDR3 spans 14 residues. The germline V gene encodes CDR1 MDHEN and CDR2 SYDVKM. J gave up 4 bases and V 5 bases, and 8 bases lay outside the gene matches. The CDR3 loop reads CASSVLAGEYEQYF. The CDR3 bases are TGTGCCAGCAGTGTACTGGCGGGAGAGTACGAGCAGTACTTC.

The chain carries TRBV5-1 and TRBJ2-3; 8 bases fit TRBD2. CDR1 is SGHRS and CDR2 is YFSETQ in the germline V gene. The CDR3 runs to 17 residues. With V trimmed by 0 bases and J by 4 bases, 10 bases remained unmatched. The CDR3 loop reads CASSLGGTRGRADTQYF. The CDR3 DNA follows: TGCGCCAGCAGCTTGGGTGGGACTAGGGGACGCGCAGATACGCAGTATTTT.

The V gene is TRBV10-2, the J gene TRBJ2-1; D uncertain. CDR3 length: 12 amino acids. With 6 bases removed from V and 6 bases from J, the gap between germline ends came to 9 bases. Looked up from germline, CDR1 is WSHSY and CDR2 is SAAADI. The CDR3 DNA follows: TGCGCCAGCAGCCAGTCTGGCAATGAGCAGTTCTTC. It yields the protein CASSQSGNEQFF.

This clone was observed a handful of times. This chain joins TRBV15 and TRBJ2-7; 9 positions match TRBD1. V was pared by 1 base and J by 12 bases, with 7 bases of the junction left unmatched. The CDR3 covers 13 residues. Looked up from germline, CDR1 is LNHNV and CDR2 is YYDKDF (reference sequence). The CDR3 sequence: CATSRGDRAVWYF. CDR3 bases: TGTGCCACCAGCAGAGGGGACAGGGCGGTTTGGTACTTC.

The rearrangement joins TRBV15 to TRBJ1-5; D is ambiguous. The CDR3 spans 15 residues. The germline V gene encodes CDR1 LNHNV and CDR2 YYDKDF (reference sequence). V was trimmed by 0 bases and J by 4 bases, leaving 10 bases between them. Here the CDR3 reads CATSRDRGENQPQHF. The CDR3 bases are TGTGCCACCAGCAGAGACCGCGGGGAGAATCAGCCCCAGCATTTT.

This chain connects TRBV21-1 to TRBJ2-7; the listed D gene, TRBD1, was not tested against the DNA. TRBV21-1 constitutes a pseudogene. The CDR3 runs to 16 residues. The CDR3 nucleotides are TGTGCCAGCAGCAGGAGACAGGGGCCCCCGGGGCACGAGCAGTACTTC. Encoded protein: CASSRRQGPPGHEQYF.

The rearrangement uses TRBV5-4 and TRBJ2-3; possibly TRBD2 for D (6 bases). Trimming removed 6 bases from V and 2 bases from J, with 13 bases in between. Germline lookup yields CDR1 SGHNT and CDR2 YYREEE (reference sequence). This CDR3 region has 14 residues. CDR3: CASIRDLNTDTQYF. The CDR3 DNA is TGTGCCAGCATCCGGGACTTAAACACAGATACGCAGTATTTT.

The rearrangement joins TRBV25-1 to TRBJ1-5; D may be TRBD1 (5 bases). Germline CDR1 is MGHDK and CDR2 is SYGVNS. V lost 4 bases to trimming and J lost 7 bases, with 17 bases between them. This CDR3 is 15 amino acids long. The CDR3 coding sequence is TGTGCCAGCAGTGCCACGGGGCACCGGGGGCAGCCCCAGCATTTT. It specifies CASSATGHRGQPQHF.

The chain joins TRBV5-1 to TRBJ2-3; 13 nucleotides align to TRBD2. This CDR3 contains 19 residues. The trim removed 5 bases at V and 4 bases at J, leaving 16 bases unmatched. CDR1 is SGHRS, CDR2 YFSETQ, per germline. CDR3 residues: CASSRLAGGNPKHPDTQYF. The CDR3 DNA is TGCGCCAGCAGTCGACTAGCGGGAGGAAACCCTAAGCACCCAGATACGCAGTATTTT.

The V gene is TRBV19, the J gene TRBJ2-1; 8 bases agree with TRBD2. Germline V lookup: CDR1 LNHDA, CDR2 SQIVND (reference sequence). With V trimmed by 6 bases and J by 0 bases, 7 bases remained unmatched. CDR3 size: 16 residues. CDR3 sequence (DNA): TGTGCCAGTAGGCCCCCGGGGGGGAGCTCCTACAATGAGCAGTTCTTC. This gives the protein CASRPPGGSSYNEQFF.

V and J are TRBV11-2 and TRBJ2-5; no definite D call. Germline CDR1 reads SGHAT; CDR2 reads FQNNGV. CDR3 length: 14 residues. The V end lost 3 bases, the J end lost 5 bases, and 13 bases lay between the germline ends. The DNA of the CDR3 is TGTGCCAGCAGCTTGGCGGACGGTTGGGAGACCCAGTACTTC. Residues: CASSLADGWETQYF.

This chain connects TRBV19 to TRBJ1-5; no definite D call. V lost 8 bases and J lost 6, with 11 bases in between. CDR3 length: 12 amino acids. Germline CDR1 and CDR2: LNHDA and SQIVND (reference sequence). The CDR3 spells CASALPSQPQHF. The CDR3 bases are TGTGCCAGTGCCCTCCCGAGTCAGCCCCAGCATTTT.

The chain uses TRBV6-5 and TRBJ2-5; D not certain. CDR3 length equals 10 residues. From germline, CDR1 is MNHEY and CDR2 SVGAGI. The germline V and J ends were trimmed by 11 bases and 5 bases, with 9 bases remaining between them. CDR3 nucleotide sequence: TGTGCCGCAGGTCGGGAGACCCAGTACTTC. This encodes CAAGRETQYF.

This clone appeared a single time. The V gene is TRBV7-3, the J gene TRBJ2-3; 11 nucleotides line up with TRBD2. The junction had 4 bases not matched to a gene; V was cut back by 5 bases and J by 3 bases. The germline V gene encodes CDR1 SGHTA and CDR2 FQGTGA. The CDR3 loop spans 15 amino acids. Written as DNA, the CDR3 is TGTGCCAGCAGCACCGGGACTAGCGGAACAGATACGCAGTATTTT. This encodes CASSTGTSGTDTQYF. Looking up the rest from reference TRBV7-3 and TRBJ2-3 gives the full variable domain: GAGVSQTPSNKVTEKGKYVELRCDPISGHTALYWYRQSLGQGPEFLIYFQGTGAADDSGLPNDRFFAVRPEGSVSTLKIQRTERGDSAVYLCASSTGTSGTDTQYFGPGTRLTVL.

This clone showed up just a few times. Written as DNA, the CDR3 is TGTGCCAGCAGTCTAGGTGGGTGGGCTGAAGCTTTCTTT. This codes for CASSLGGWAEAFF. The V call is TRBV6-1, the J call TRBJ1-1, with no clear D. CDR1 is MNHNS, CDR2 SASEGT, per germline. V gave up 5 bases and J gave up 6 bases, with 13 bases separating them. The length of the CDR3 is 13 residues.

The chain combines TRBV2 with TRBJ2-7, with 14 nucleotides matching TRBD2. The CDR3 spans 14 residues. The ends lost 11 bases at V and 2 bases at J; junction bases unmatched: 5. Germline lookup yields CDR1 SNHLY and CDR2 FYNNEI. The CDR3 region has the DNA TGTGCCGTCCGGACTAGCGGGGGGACCTACGAGCAGTACTTC. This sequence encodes CAVRTSGGTYEQYF. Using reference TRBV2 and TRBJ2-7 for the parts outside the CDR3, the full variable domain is EPEVTQTPSHQVTQMGQEVILRCVPISNHLYFYWYRQILGQKVEFLVSFYNNEISEKSEIFDDQFSVERPDGSNFTLKIRSTKLEDSAMYFCAVRTSGGTYEQYFGPGTRLTVT.

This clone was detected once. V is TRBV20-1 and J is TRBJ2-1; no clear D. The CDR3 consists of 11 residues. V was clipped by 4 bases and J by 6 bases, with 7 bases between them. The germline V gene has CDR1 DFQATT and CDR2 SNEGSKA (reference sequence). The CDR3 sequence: CSATAFNEQFF. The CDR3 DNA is TGCAGTGCTACAGCGTTCAATGAGCAGTTCTTC.

This CDR3 reads CASTVDRVDQPQHF. CDR3 nucleotides: TGTGCCAGCACCGTCGACAGGGTGGATCAGCCCCAGCATTTT. J is TRBJ1-5 and V is TRBV6-1, with 7 bases fitting TRBD1. CDR3 size: 14 residues. J lost 5 bases, V lost 7 bases, and 8 bases had no gene match. The germline V gene has CDR1 MNHNS and CDR2 SASEGT.

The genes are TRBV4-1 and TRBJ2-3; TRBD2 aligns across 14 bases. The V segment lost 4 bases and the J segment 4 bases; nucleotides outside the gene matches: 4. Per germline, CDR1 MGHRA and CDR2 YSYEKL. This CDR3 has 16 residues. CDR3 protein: CASSPGLAGGSDTQYF. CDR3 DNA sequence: TGCGCCAGCAGCCCTGGACTAGCGGGGGGCTCAGATACGCAGTATTTT.

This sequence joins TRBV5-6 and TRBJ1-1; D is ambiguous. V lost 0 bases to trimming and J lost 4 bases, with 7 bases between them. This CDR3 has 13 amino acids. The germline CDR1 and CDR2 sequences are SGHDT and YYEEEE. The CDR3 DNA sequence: TGTGCCAGCAGCTTGGGGATGGCCACTGAAGCTTTCTTT. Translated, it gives CASSLGMATEAFF.

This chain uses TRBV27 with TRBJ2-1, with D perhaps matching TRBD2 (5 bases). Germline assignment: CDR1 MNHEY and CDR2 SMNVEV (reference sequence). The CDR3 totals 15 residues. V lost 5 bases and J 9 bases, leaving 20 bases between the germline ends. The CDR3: CASSPRGGEVGEQFF. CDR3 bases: TGTGCCAGCAGTCCCCGTGGAGGAGAGGTTGGTGAGCAGTTCTTC.

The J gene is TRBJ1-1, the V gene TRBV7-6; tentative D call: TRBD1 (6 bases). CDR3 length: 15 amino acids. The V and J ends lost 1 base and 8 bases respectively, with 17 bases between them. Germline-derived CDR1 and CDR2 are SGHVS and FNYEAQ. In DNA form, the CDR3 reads TGTGCCAGCAGCTTAGAAGCCAGAGGGGGTGTGGAAGCTTTCTTT. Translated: CASSLEARGGVEAFF.

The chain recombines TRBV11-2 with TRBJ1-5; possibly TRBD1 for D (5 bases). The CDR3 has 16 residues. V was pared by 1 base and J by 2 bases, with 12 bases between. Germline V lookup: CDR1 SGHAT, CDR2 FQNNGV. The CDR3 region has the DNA TGTGCCAGCAGCTTAGGACGGGGGAAGGGCAATCAGCCCCAGCATTTT. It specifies CASSLGRGKGNQPQHF.

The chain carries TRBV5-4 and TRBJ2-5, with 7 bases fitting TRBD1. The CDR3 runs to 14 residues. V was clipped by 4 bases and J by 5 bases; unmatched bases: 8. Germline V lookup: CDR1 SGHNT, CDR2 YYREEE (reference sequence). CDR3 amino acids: CASSRVGQRETQYF. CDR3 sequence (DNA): TGTGCCAGCAGCCGAGTGGGACAGCGGGAGACCCAGTACTTC.

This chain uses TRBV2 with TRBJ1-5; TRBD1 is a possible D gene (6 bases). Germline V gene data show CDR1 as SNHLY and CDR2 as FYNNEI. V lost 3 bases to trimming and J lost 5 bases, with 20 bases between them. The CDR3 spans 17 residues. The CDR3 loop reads CASSEGDTGFRYQPQHF. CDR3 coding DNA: TGTGCCAGCAGTGAGGGGGATACAGGGTTTCGCTATCAGCCCCAGCATTTT.

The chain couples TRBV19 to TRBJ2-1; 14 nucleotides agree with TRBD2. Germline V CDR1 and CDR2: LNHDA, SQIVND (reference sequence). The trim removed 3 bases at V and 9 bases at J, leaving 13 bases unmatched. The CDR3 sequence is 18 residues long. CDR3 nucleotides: TGTGCCAGTAGTATTAACCCTCGGACTAGCGGGGGGCGTATTGAGCAGTTCTTC. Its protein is CASSINPRTSGGRIEQFF.